Sequencing of this TCR beta chain was carried out in a study of shared clonotypes between healthy human individuals (dated by TCRdb to 2019 to 2021). General notes on the study: The cohort included three men and a couple of women between 18 and 49 years of age. For each donor, three plates each were used for CD4 naive and CD4 memory, two plates were used for CD8 naive, and one plate was used for CD8 memory. To estimate repertoire size and how much clonotype sharing occurs between individuals, the study deeply sequenced the blood TCR repertoires of roughly 5 healthy adults. To increase sequencing depth and limit assay-specific biases, TCR repertoire library preparation and sequencing were carried out by different laboratories using diverse techniques. Between about 0.9 and 10 billion PBMCs per donor were obtained by leukapheresis. What the authors observed across the whole study: Rarefaction of sorted-subset datasets indicated incomplete sequencing despite the large sequencing depth. Larger estimated clonotype richness was generally found for naive subsets than for memory subsets. Sampling was restricted to blood, and TCR repertoires in tissues likely differ from the TCR repertoires found in blood. Pairwise subsampling indicated that sequencing depth was expected to affect the degree of clonotype sharing among donors. When a few donors were compared, the shared fraction of clonotypes was roughly 4.8% for naive CD4, around 3.6% for naive CD8, roughly 2.5% for memory CD4, and around 0.4% for memory CD8. Because the study included a small number of donors, the genetic and exposure-history diversity represented was limited. Compared with non-shared clonotypes, clonotypes shared by all four sorted-subset donors had higher generation probabilities.

TCR CDR3 regions were amplified from genomic DNA by multiplex PCR using the deep immunoSEQ assay. Extracted genomic DNA from each cell subset was spread evenly across all wells of several immunoSEQ 96-well plates, with each plate serving as a replicate. For sorted subsets, around 0.2 ug of genomic DNA, equivalent to tens of thousands of T cell genomes, went into each replicate PCR. Purified libraries were quantified with a Qubit 3.0 fluorometer, sized on a Bioanalyzer 2100, and re-quantified with the KAPA Library Quantification kit. Each immunoSEQ 96-well plate was sequenced on its own single-read 150-cycle Illumina NextSeq 550 flow cell. Concerning the study's data processing: Because the immunoSEQ output held only junctional sequences and lacked quality scores, the filtering could not match the filtering applied to full-length reads. To assign V/J genes and CDR3, sequences were annotated against IMGT germline references using PyIR, a Python wrapper for IgBLAST v1.9. Reads were filtered out if the reads had weak V/J assignments (E-value above 1e-6), no CDR3, stop codons, out-of-frame junctions, or ambiguous translated residues. V3J clonotypes were defined as sequences sharing the same inferred V gene, J gene, and CDR3 amino acid sequence. The percentage overlap between two repertoires was calculated by dividing the number of shared unique clonotypes by the size of the smaller repertoire. RTK rarefaction, the Chao1 estimator, and Recon v2.1 estimates of unobserved clonotypes were used to assess repertoire richness. Generation probabilities were computed with OLGA for all TCRbeta clonotypes obtained by the gDNA method from a handful of donors. This immuneACCESS table, as held by TCRdb, lists in-frame sequences with V and J called but not all clones. Of the missing ones, under half trace to an unresolved V gene in checked studies; the others have no known cause. V, J and clone size are those of that table, while D and trimming were read from the DNA. The sample table holds a few hundred thousand clones, of which just under 97% were seen once. The ten most abundant clones make up about 0.11% of the sample.

The cysteine opens and the phenylalanine closes a CDR3 of 14 amino acids. The sequence is cut down to CDR3 DNA, 42 bases in frame from base 1. For CDR1 and CDR2, the germline V gene (reference sequence) lists SEHNR and FQNEAQ. Trimming leaves V shorter by 6 bases and J shorter by 5 bases, with the junction holding 7 bases beyond the gene matches. Concerning this clone: What antigen it recognizes has not been identified. It has no much larger one-base neighbor in the sample; base qualities were not kept.

CD8 naive samples were obtained by positive selection for CCR7 among CD45RO-negative cells, yielding a CD45RA+CCR7+ population from which TemRA cells were excluded. Healthy HIV-negative adults with no recently reported acute infections or vaccinations were included as donors. Every donor was a Caucasian adult living in Nashville, Tennessee, USA. Blood was obtained by leukapheresis, after which PBMCs were separated by Ficoll-Histopaque density gradient centrifugation and cryopreserved in liquid nitrogen vapor phase. Analytical flow cytometry was used to check the purity and quantity of every magnetically sorted T cell population. From each sorted fraction, genomic DNA was isolated and quantified by UV absorbance on a Nanodrop 2000c.

Source material: naive CD8+ T cells sorted from blood. Interpreted using the paper, the cell subset or site label stands for: CD45RA+CCR7+. The chain employs TRBV7-9 and TRBJ2-7, and TRBD1 aligns with 10 junction nucleotides. This clonotype was obtained from a woman in her 30s in good health. In nucleotide form, the sequence is TGTGCCAGCAGAGATCCCGGGACAGGGGACGAGCAGTACTTC. This translates into CASRDPGTGDEQYF.